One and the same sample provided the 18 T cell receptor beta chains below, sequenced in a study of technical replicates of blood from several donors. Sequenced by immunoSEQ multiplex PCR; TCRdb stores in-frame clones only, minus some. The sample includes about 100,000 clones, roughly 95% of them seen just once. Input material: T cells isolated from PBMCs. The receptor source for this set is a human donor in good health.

CDR3 DNA: TGTGCCAGCAGTACAGCCCAGGCCTACAATGAGCAGTTCTTC. Translated, it gives CASSTAQAYNEQFF. V gene TRBV14 combines with J gene TRBJ2-1; no reliable D call. With 6 bases removed from V and 2 bases from J, the gap between germline ends came to 11 bases. CDR1 is SGHDN, CDR2 FVKESK, per germline. The CDR3 runs 14 residues.

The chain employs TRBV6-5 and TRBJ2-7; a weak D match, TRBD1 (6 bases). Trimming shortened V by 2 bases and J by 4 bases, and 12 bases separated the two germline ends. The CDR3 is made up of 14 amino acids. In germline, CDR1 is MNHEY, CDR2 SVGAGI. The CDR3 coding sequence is TGTGCCAGCAGTTACACTACAGGGCTGTACGAGCAGTACTTC. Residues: CASSYTTGLYEQYF.

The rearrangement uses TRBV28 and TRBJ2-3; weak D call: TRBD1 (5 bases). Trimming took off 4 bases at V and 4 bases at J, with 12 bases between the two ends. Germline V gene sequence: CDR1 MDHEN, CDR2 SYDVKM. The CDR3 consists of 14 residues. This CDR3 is CASSWGPFSDTQYF. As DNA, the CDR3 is TGTGCCAGCAGTTGGGGCCCCTTTTCAGATACGCAGTATTTT.

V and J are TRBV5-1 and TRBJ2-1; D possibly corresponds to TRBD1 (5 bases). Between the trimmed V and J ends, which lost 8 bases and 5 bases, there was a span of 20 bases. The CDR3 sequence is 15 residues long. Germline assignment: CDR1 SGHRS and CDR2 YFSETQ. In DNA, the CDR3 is TGCGCCAGTTTTTTGGCCCCAGGGTTGGACAATGAGCAGTTCTTC. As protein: CASFLAPGLDNEQFF. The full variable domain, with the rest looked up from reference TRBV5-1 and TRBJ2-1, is KAGVTQTPRYLIKTRGQQVTLSCSPISGHRSVSWYQQTPGQGLQFLFEYFSETQRNKGNFPGRFSGRQFSNSRSEMNVSTLELGDSALYLCASFLAPGLDNEQFFGPGTRLTVL.

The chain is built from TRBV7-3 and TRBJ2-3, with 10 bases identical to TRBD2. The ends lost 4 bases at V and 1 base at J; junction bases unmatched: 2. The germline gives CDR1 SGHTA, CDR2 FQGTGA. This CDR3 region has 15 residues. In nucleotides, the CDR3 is TGTGCCAGCAGCTGGCTAGCGGGGGGCACAGATACGCAGTATTTT. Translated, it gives CASSWLAGGTDTQYF.

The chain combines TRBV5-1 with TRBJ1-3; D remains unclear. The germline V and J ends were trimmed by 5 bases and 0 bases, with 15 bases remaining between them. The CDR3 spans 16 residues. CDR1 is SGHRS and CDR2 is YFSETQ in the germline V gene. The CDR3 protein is CASSLSGGSSGNTIYF. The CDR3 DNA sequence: TGCGCCAGCAGTCTCTCCGGAGGGAGCTCTGGAAACACCATATATTTT.

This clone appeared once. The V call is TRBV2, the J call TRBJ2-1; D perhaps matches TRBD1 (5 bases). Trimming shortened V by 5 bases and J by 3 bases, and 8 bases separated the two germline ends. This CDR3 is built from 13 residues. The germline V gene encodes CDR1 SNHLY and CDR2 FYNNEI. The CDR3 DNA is TGTGCCAGCAGTCTTGACAGCTACAATGAGCAGTTCTTC. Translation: CASSLDSYNEQFF.

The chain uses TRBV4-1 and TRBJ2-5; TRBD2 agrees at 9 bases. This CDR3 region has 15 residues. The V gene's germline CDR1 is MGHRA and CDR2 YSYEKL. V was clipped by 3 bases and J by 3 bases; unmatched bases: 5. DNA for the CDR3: TGCGCCAGCAGCCAGGAGGGACTAGCAAAAGAGACCCAGTACTTC. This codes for CASSQEGLAKETQYF.

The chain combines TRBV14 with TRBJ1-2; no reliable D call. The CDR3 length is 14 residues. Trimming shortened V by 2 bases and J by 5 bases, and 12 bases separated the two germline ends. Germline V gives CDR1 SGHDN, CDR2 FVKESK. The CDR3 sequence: CASSQTGFYYGYTF. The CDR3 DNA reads TGTGCCAGCAGCCAAACCGGGTTTTATTATGGCTACACCTTC.

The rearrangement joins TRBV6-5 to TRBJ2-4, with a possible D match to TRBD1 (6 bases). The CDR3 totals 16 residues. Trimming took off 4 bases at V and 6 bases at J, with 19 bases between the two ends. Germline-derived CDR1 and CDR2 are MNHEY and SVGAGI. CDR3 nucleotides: TGTGCCAGCAGTTTTCATAAACCCGGGACAACAAACATTCAGTACTTC. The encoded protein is CASSFHKPGTTNIQYF.

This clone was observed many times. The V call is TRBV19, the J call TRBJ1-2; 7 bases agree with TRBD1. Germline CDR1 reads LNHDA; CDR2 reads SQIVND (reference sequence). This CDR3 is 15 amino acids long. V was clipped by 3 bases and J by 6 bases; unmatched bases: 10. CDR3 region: CASSMSDRSRHGYTF. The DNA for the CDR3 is TGTGCCAGTAGTATGTCGGACAGGAGTAGACATGGCTACACCTTC.

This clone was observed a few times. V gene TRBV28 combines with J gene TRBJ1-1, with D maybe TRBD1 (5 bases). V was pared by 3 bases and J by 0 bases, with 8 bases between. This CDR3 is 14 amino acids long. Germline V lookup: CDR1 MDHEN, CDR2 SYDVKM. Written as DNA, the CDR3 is TGTGCCAGCAGTTTCGGGGGAATGAACACTGAAGCTTTCTTT. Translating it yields CASSFGGMNTEAFF. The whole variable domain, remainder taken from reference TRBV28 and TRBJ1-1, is DVKVTQSSRYLVKRTGEKVFLECVQDMDHENMFWYRQDPGLGLRLIYFSYDVKMKEKGDIPEGYSVSREKKERFSLILESASTNQTSMYLCASSFGGMNTEAFFGQGTRLTVV.

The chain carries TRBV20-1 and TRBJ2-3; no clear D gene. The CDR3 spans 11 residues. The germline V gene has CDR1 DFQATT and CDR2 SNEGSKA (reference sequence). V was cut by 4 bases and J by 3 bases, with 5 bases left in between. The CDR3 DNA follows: TGCAGTGCTACTTTTACAGATACGCAGTATTTT. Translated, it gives CSATFTDTQYF.

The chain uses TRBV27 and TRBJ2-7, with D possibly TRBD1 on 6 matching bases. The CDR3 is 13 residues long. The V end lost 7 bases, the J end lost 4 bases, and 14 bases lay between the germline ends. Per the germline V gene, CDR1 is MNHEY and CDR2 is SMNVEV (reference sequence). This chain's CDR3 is CASTRLGGYEQYF. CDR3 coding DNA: TGTGCCAGCACCCGCTTAGGGGGATACGAGCAGTACTTC.

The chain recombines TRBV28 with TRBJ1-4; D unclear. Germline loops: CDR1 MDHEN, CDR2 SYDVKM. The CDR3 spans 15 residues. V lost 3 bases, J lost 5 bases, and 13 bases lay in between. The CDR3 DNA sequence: TGTGCCAGCAGTTTGTTTCAGGCACCGAATGAAAAACTGTTTTTT. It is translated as CASSLFQAPNEKLFF.

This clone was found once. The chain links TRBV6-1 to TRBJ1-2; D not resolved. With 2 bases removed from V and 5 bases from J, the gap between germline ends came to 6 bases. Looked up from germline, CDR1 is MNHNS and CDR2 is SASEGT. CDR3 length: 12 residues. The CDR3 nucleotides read TGTGCCAGCAGTGAATTTCGGTATGGCTACACCTTC. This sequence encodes CASSEFRYGYTF.

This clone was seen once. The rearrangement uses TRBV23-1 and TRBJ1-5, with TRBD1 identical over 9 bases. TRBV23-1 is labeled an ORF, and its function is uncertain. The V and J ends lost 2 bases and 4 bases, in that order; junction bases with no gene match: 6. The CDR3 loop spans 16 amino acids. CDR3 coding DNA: TGCGCCAGCAGTCAACCCTGGACAGGGGATAATCAGCCCCAGCATTTT. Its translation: CASSQPWTGDNQPQHF.

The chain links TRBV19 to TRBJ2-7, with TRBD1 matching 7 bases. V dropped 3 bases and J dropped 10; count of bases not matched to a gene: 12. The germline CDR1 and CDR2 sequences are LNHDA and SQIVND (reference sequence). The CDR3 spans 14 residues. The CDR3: CASSIGDSTQSQYF. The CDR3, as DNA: TGTGCCAGTAGTATCGGGGACAGCACCCAAAGCCAGTACTTC.